The 28 T cell receptor beta chains below all came from one sample that was sequenced in a study of cytomegalovirus exposure and HLA in healthy donors. The PCR contained 60 Vbeta and 13 Jbeta primers. Repertoires were generated with immunoSEQ multiplex PCR, while TCRdb's copy carries only in-frame clones and drops some. The sample consists of some 120,000 clones, over 70% of them appearing once. Material: PBMCs. The receptors come from a woman between 50 and 59 years old in good health and CMV-seronegative.

The chain uses TRBV7-2 and TRBJ2-1; TRBD1 agrees at 9 bases. V dropped 8 bases and J dropped 4; count of bases not matched to a gene: 3. The CDR3 covers 13 residues. Germline loops: CDR1 SGHTA, CDR2 FQGNSA. The CDR3 DNA sequence: TGTGCCAGCCGACAGGGGGGTTACAATGAGCAGTTCTTC. Its protein is CASRQGGYNEQFF.

The genes are TRBV2 and TRBJ1-3; no firm D call. CDR1 is SNHLY, CDR2 FYNNEI, per germline. There are 16 residues in the CDR3. The V end was cut by 4 bases, the J end by 4 bases, with 17 bases between. DNA of the CDR3: TGTGCCAGCAGTGTGAGTAGCGAGGGCACCGGAAACACCATATATTTT. Encoded protein: CASSVSSEGTGNTIYF.

The chain has TRBV28 and TRBJ2-6, with a weak D call TRBD2 (5 bases). Trimming took off 8 bases at V and 4 bases at J, with 9 bases between the two ends. From germline, CDR1 is MDHEN and CDR2 SYDVKM. The CDR3 sequence is 13 residues long. This CDR3 reads CASEDSGANVLTF. The CDR3, as DNA: TGTGCCAGCGAGGACTCCGGGGCCAACGTCCTGACTTTC.

This chain joins TRBV19 and TRBJ2-2, with D perhaps TRBD2 (5 bases). CDR1 is LNHDA, CDR2 SQIVND, per germline (reference sequence). V was trimmed by 3 bases and J by 5 bases, leaving 13 bases between them. This CDR3 comprises 15 residues. The CDR3 reads CASSISGVNTGELFF. For the CDR3, the DNA is TGTGCCAGTAGTATTTCCGGGGTAAATACCGGGGAGCTGTTTTTT.

The sample holds a few counts of this clone. V and J are TRBV9 and TRBJ2-3, with D hard to call. The germline gives CDR1 SGDLS, CDR2 YYNGEE. This CDR3 region has 13 residues. Trimming left V 3 bases short and J 7 bases short, with 12 bases between. CDR3 sequence: CASSGVTAYTQYF. CDR3 DNA: TGTGCCAGCAGCGGGGTGACTGCGTATACGCAGTATTTT.

Note on this clone: Germline and junction disagree at one end, which may indicate a read error. The chain combines TRBV7-2 with TRBJ2-1, with TRBD2 matching over 8 bases. The CDR3 contains 13 residues. Germline CDR1 reads SGHTA; CDR2 reads FQGNSA. The CDR3 reads CASSLEGRGALVF. CDR3 nucleotides: TGTGCCAGCAGCTTAGAGGGGCGGGGGGCTCTAGTCTTC.

This clone came up a few times. The chain joins TRBV28 to TRBJ2-6; 7 bases map to TRBD2. CDR3 length: 18 amino acids. Trimming removed 6 bases from V and 2 bases from J; junction bases left unmatched: 13. Per the germline V gene, CDR1 is MDHEN and CDR2 is SYDVKM. CDR3 sequence reads: CASSPASGLRPGANVLTF. The CDR3 coding sequence is TGTGCCAGCAGCCCCGCTAGCGGACTACGGCCTGGGGCCAACGTCCTGACTTTC.

The chain is built from TRBV30 and TRBJ2-3; 9 bases align to TRBD2. V gave up 2 bases and J gave up 1 base; unmatched junction bases: 7. This CDR3 is built from 16 residues. Germline CDR1 and CDR2: GTSNPN and SVGIG (reference sequence). The CDR3, as DNA: TGTGCCTGGAGTCGGGCTAGCGGGATACGCACAGATACGCAGTATTTT. This gives the protein CAWSRASGIRTDTQYF.

This sequence joins TRBV7-6 and TRBJ2-5; 7 bases map to TRBD1. This CDR3 comprises 13 residues. Per the germline V gene, CDR1 is SGHVS and CDR2 is FNYEAQ. V lost 5 bases, J lost 5 bases, and 5 bases stayed unmatched. The CDR3 DNA follows: TGTGCCAGCAGCGACAGGGTCCAGGAGACCCAGTACTTC. Translating gives CASSDRVQETQYF.

This chain uses TRBV4-3 with TRBJ2-1; 10 bases agree with TRBD2. This CDR3 spans 16 amino acids. Germline V gene lookup returns CDR1 LGHNA and CDR2 YSLEER. Unmatched junction bases numbered 14, after V lost 7 bases and J lost 8 bases. Here the CDR3 DNA reads TGCGCCAGCAACCCGACCGCGGGACTAGCGAACGATGAGCAGTTCTTC. Protein product: CASNPTAGLANDEQFF.

The V gene is TRBV10-3, the J gene TRBJ2-3, with TRBD2 matching 13 bases. The V and J ends lost 0 bases and 3 bases, in that order; junction bases with no gene match: 6. The germline gives CDR1 ENHRY, CDR2 SYGVKD. The CDR3 totals 18 residues. CDR3 sequence: CAISESIGTSGATDTQYF. The CDR3 DNA reads TGTGCCATCAGTGAGTCGATCGGGACTAGCGGGGCTACAGATACGCAGTATTTT.

The chain links TRBV5-8 to TRBJ1-5, with TRBD1 matching 7 bases. Germline trimming cut 3 bases from V and 7 bases from J; bases unmatched to any gene: 13. Germline values: CDR1 SGHTS, CDR2 YDEGEE. This CDR3 region has 16 residues. Here the CDR3 DNA reads TGTGCCAGCAGCTCACCGTTGACAGGGCGGGGACAGCCCCAGCATTTT. Translating gives CASSSPLTGRGQPQHF. The full variable domain, in which reference TRBV5-8 and TRBJ1-5 provide the parts outside the CDR3, is EAGVTQSPTHLIKTRGQQATLRCSPISGHTSVYWYQQALGLGLQFLLWYDEGEERNRGNFPPRFSGRQFPNYSSELNVNALELEDSALYLCASSSPLTGRGQPQHFGDGTRLSIL.

The chain employs TRBV19 and TRBJ1-5, with D perhaps TRBD1 (5 bases). V lost 7 bases and J lost 10, with 17 bases in between. This CDR3 is 13 amino acids long. Germline V CDR1 and CDR2: LNHDA, SQIVND (reference sequence). CDR3 loop: CASTYQGDGPQHF. Here the CDR3 DNA reads TGTGCCAGTACCTACCAGGGTGACGGCCCCCAGCATTTT. Complete variable domain (other parts from reference TRBV19 and TRBJ1-5): DGGITQSPKYLFRKEGQNVTLSCEQNLNHDAMYWYRQDPGQGLRLIYYSQIVNDFQKGDIAEGYSVSREKKESFPLTVTSAQKNPTAFYLCASTYQGDGPQHFGDGTRLSIL.

V is TRBV6-5 and J is TRBJ2-1; perhaps TRBD2 as D (6 bases). Germline V lookup: CDR1 MNHEY, CDR2 SVGAGI. This CDR3 contains 15 residues. The V end lost 6 bases, the J end lost 2 bases, and 14 bases lay between the germline ends. The CDR3 region has the DNA TGTGCCAGCAGACCCAACTCGGGAGCCTACAATGAGCAGTTCTTC. It yields the protein CASRPNSGAYNEQFF.

This clone occurred once. J is TRBJ2-1 and V is TRBV6-5; no clear D gene. Deletions cut 0 bases from V and 7 bases from J, with 13 bases between. Per the germline V gene, CDR1 is MNHEY and CDR2 is SVGAGI. This CDR3 has 15 amino acids. CDR3 bases: TGTGCCAGCAGTTACTCGCCCCCTCGCGGTAATGAGCAGTTCTTC. Its protein is CASSYSPPRGNEQFF.

The chain uses TRBV5-1 and TRBJ2-6, with TRBD1 matching 7 bases. Germline V gives CDR1 SGHRS, CDR2 YFSETQ. The CDR3 covers 17 residues. V was clipped by 4 bases and J by 2 bases; unmatched bases: 9. The CDR3 DNA reads as TGCGCCAGCAGCACGCAATCTACAGGGGCTGGGGCCAACGTCCTGACTTTC. Translating it yields CASSTQSTGAGANVLTF. The complete variable domain, with remaining parts taken from reference TRBV5-1 and TRBJ2-6, reads KAGVTQTPRYLIKTRGQQVTLSCSPISGHRSVSWYQQTPGQGLQFLFEYFSETQRNKGNFPGRFSGRQFSNSRSEMNVSTLELGDSALYLCASSTQSTGAGANVLTFGAGSRLTVL.

This clone was seen more than once but under ten times. This sequence joins TRBV30 and TRBJ2-7; 7 positions match TRBD2. Germline V gives CDR1 GTSNPN, CDR2 SVGIG (reference sequence). The CDR3 runs 16 residues. Germline trimming cut 3 bases from V and 1 base from J; bases unmatched to any gene: 12. The CDR3 DNA is TGTGCCTGGAGAGCCCCCCCAGGGAGGGCATCCTACGAGCAGTACTTC. Protein product: CAWRAPPGRASYEQYF. The full variable domain, completed using reference TRBV30 and TRBJ2-7, is SQTIHQWPATLVQPVGSPLSLECTVEGTSNPNLYWYRQAAGRGLQLLFYSVGIGQISSEVPQNLSASRPQDRQFILSSKKLLLSDSGFYLCAWRAPPGRASYEQYFGPGTRLTVT.

This clone has only a few counts. The V gene is TRBV4-2, the J gene TRBJ2-4; 10 nucleotides agree with TRBD2. CDR1 LGHNA and CDR2 YNFKEQ come from the germline V gene. The ends lost 0 bases at V and 14 bases at J; junction bases unmatched: 13. This CDR3 has 16 amino acids. The CDR3 sequence: CASSQDTSGTAGGEYF. The CDR3 nucleotides read TGTGCCAGCAGCCAAGATACTAGCGGGACGGCCGGCGGGGAGTACTTC.

This chain uses TRBV27 with TRBJ2-1; 8 nucleotides agree with TRBD2. Trimming removed 6 bases from V and 0 bases from J; junction bases left unmatched: 7. Looked up from germline, CDR1 is MNHEY and CDR2 is SMNVEV (reference sequence). The CDR3 is 16 residues long. The CDR3 DNA reads as TGTGCCAGCAGCCGACTAGCGCACAGCTCCTACAATGAGCAGTTCTTC. This translates into CASSRLAHSSYNEQFF.

The rearrangement joins TRBV28 to TRBJ1-3; 9 bases agree with TRBD1. V shed 8 bases and J 2 bases; nucleotides not matched to a gene: 13. CDR1 and CDR2 (germline): MDHEN, SYDVKM. The CDR3 covers 17 residues. The CDR3: CASSRDREGVAGNTIYF. The DNA of the CDR3 is TGTGCCAGCTCTCGGGACAGGGAAGGGGTCGCTGGAAACACCATATATTTT. Full variable domain (rest looked up from reference TRBV28 and TRBJ1-3): DVKVTQSSRYLVKRTGEKVFLECVQDMDHENMFWYRQDPGLGLRLIYFSYDVKMKEKGDIPEGYSVSREKKERFSLILESASTNQTSMYLCASSRDREGVAGNTIYFGEGSWLTVV.

The chain employs TRBV27 and TRBJ1-1; 7 positions agree with TRBD1. This CDR3 is 16 amino acids long. The V gene's germline CDR1 is MNHEY and CDR2 SMNVEV (reference sequence). J lost 0 bases, V lost 5 bases, and 9 bases had no gene match. The chain's CDR3 is CASSDLTQGVNTEAFF. In DNA, the CDR3 is TGTGCCAGCAGTGACCTCACCCAGGGGGTGAACACTGAAGCTTTCTTT.

V and J are TRBV11-2 and TRBJ2-5, with 12 bases fitting TRBD2. The CDR3 is 16 residues long. The junction had 5 bases not matched to a gene; V was cut back by 4 bases and J by 2 bases. CDR1 is SGHAT and CDR2 is FQNNGV in the germline V gene. The CDR3 here is CASSSAGLAGQETQYF. The CDR3 DNA is TGTGCCAGCAGCTCAGCAGGACTAGCGGGGCAAGAGACCCAGTACTTC.

This rearrangement joins TRBV12-2 to TRBJ1-1; the D call TRBD1 from the table was never checked on the DNA. TRBV12-2 is labeled a pseudogene. CDR3 size: 14 residues. The CDR3 DNA sequence: TGTGCAAGTCGCAAACCGACAGGGACTACTGAAGCTTTCTTT. It yields the protein CASRKPTGTTEAFF.

This clone was detected only once. The V gene is TRBV28, the J gene TRBJ2-2; D is perhaps TRBD1 (6 bases). The CDR3 sequence is 14 residues long. V was cut by 4 bases and J by 2 bases, with 8 bases left in between. Germline V lookup: CDR1 MDHEN, CDR2 SYDVKM. CDR3 loop: CASSSGQNTGELFF. The CDR3 region has the DNA TGTGCCAGCAGTTCGGGACAAAACACCGGGGAGCTGTTTTTT.

The V gene is TRBV14, the J gene TRBJ2-3; a weak D match, TRBD2 (5 bases). V was trimmed by 3 bases and J by 4 bases, leaving 8 bases between them. The length of the CDR3 is 13 residues. From germline, CDR1 is SGHDN and CDR2 FVKESK. The CDR3 loop reads CASSHTGSDTQYF. CDR3 in DNA: TGTGCCAGCAGCCATACGGGGTCAGATACGCAGTATTTT.

The chain uses TRBV7-8 and TRBJ1-5; unclear D gene. This CDR3 is 15 amino acids long. V lost 5 bases and J 0 bases, leaving 11 bases between the germline ends. Per the germline V gene, CDR1 is SGHVS and CDR2 is FQNEAQ. Here the CDR3 reads CASSPSRISNQPQHF. The CDR3 DNA sequence: TGTGCCAGCAGCCCCTCGAGGATTAGCAATCAGCCCCAGCATTTT.

The rearrangement joins TRBV6-5 to TRBJ1-1, with D maybe TRBD1 (5 bases). Looked up from germline, CDR1 is MNHEY and CDR2 is SVGAGI. CDR3 length: 14 amino acids. The V end lost 6 bases, the J end lost 2 bases, and 13 bases lay between the germline ends. CDR3 DNA sequence: TGTGCCAGCAGGAGCGGGACGGGAAACACTGAAGCTTTCTTT. Protein sequence: CASRSGTGNTEAFF.

This clone was observed a handful of times. The junction departs from the called germline gene at one end, perhaps through a read error. The V and J genes are TRBV10-3 and TRBJ1-1; D is uncertain. CDR1 ENHRY and CDR2 SYGVKD come from the germline V gene. This CDR3 is 13 amino acids long. DNA of the CDR3: TGTGCCAGCAGTTACGAGGGGAACACTGAAGCTTTCTTT. It encodes CASSYEGNTEAFF.